Sequencing of this T cell receptor beta chain was carried out in a study of T cells after yellow fever vaccination. Study-level information: Fractions of low cell number were prepared using SMART-Seq v4 Ultra Low Input.

General study findings and limits: Faster peaking, at day 5 versus 15, marked a secondary response that was weaker. Abundant clonotypes from the bulk population could get into FACS-sorted repertoires as contaminants. Reappearance after the booster was seen for most primary-vaccination clones, at more than 95% CD4 and around 90% CD8.

TCRdb re-analysed the 5' RACE reads in MiXCR, keeping a single row per CDR3 protein. In the table there are under 400,000 distinct CDR3 sequences, roughly 12% of which are singletons. A remark on this clonotype: The antigen is undetermined.

The input for sequencing was PBMCs, taken on the day of the first yellow fever vaccination. The TCR comes from a man between 18 and 29 years old who received the YFV17D yellow fever vaccine.

The chain's CDR3 is CASSQGRGGTGLPPLHF. The CDR3 bases are TGTGCCAGCAGCCAAGGCCGGGGCGGAACAGGCCTTCCACCCCTCCACTTT. The chain uses TRBV4-2 and TRBJ1-6; D perhaps matches TRBD1 (5 bases). The CDR3 has 17 residues. Germline loops: CDR1 LGHNA, CDR2 YNFKEQ. The ends were cut back, 1 base at V and 11 bases at J, with 21 bases in the middle.